Listed below are T cell receptor beta chains from one sample, sequenced in a study of blood T cell repertoires in COVID-19. Sequencing used immunoSEQ multiplex PCR; TCRdb keeps in-frame clones, though not all of them. The sample carries approximately 470,000 clones, approximately 86% recorded once. Source material: PBMCs or T cells enriched from blood (not recorded which). These receptors were collected from a woman aged 18-35 years who had recovered from COVID-19. The CDR3 runs from the conserved cysteine through the conserved F or W. Fields, in order: CDR3 protein, CDR3 DNA, clone size, D gene, V gene, J gene. A D gene is named only where the DNA matches it firmly. Clone size is shown for a subset of rows, as once, few, many or a class of expanded clone.

CASSPAPRVGYTF	TGTGCCAGCAGCCCGGCCCCCAGGGTGGGCTACACCTTC	few	-	TRBV2	TRBJ1-2
CASSLGLSSGGQKGYTF	TGTGCCAGCAGCTTGGGATTATCGTCGGGGGGGCAAAAAGGCTACACCTTC	-	-	TRBV5-8	TRBJ1-2
CAWSVDRSGLFGTEAFF	TGTGCCTGGAGTGTAGATAGGTCAGGGCTTTTTGGCACTGAAGCTTTCTTT	once	-	TRBV30	TRBJ1-1
CASSPGLARTYF	TGTGCCAGCTCACCGGGACTGGCTCGGACGTATTTT	-	-	TRBV18	TRBJ2-3
CATPKRGQKGYGYTF	TGTGCCACCCCAAAGCGGGGGCAAAAGGGCTATGGCTACACCTTC	-	-	TRBV24-1	TRBJ1-2
CASSVDRVSETQYF	TGTGCCAGCAGCGTAGACAGGGTGTCAGAGACCCAGTACTTC	-	TRBD1	TRBV2	TRBJ2-5
CASSYSTEISYEQYF	TGTGCCAGCAGTTACTCGACGGAGATCTCCTACGAGCAGTACTTC	once	-	TRBV6-2/TRBV6-3	TRBJ2-7
CASSHLDFRTDTQYF	TGTGCCAGCTCCCACCTGGACTTTCGCACAGATACGCAGTATTTT	-	-	TRBV18	TRBJ2-3
CASRLVPGDSGNTIYF	TGCGCCAGCCGTCTGGTCCCCGGTGACTCTGGAAACACCATATATTTT	-	-	TRBV5-1	TRBJ1-3
CASSEFRGNTEAFF	TGTGCCAGCAGTGAATTTCGCGGGAACACTGAAGCTTTCTTT	-	-	TRBV6-1	TRBJ1-1
CASSQRLAGDLDTDTQYF	TGCGCCAGCAGCCAGCGACTAGCGGGGGATTTAGACACAGATACGCAGTATTTT	few	TRBD2	TRBV4-1	TRBJ2-3
CASERATNEKLFF	TGTGCCAGTGAGAGGGCAACTAATGAAAAACTGTTTTTT	-	-	TRBV19	TRBJ1-4
CASSQIRDSYNEQFF	TGCGCCAGCAGCCAAATTCGGGACAGCTACAATGAGCAGTTCTTC	-	TRBD1	TRBV4-1	TRBJ2-1
CASRTPGTGGQSPLHF	TGTGCCAGCAGAACCCCCGGGACAGGGGGCCAATCACCCCTCCACTTT	-	TRBD1	TRBV28	TRBJ1-6
CAWSVKRGGGNEQFF	TGTGCCTGGAGTGTAAAGAGAGGGGGCGGGAATGAGCAGTTCTTC	-	TRBD1	TRBV30	TRBJ2-1
CASRDFWGRGPSEQFF	TGTGCCAGTAGGGACTTTTGGGGCAGGGGGCCAAGTGAGCAGTTCTTC	-	TRBD1	TRBV19	TRBJ2-1
CASSPDRGGDEQFF	TGCGCCAGCAGCCCGGACAGGGGAGGGGATGAGCAGTTCTTC	-	TRBD1	TRBV5-1	TRBJ2-1
CASSVDRVPNSPLHF	TGTGCCAGCAGCGTCGACAGGGTCCCGAATTCACCCCTCCACTTT	-	TRBD1	TRBV3-1/TRBV3-2	TRBJ1-6
CASSTSQETQYF	TGCGCCAGCAGCACTTCACAAGAGACCCAGTACTTC	-	-	TRBV5-1	TRBJ2-5
CASSPLKGGIKDYGYTF	TGTGCCAGCAGTCCCCTAAAGGGAGGGATTAAGGACTATGGCTACACCTTC	-	-	TRBV28	TRBJ1-2
CASGLVQFRAANTGELFF	TGTGCTAGTGGTTTGGTACAATTCAGGGCCGCGAACACCGGGGAGCTGTTTTTT	-	-	TRBV12-5	TRBJ2-2
CASSSNSGTGGNYGYTF	TGTGCCAGCAGCTCCAACTCCGGGACAGGGGGAAACTATGGCTACACCTTC	-	TRBD1	TRBV9	TRBJ1-2
CASSSRSTGYTF	TGTGCCAGCAGCTCCAGGTCGACTGGCTACACCTTC	-	-	TRBV7-8	TRBJ1-2
CASSPDLLQEAYEQYF	TGTGCCAGCTCACCTGATTTGTTGCAGGAAGCCTACGAGCAGTACTTC	-	-	TRBV18	TRBJ2-7
CATSEGQGWQPQHF	TGTGCCACCAGTGAAGGGCAGGGATGGCAGCCCCAGCATTTT	-	-	TRBV24-1	TRBJ1-5
CASSLDAGQGATQYF	TGCGCCAGCAGCTTGGATGCGGGACAGGGAGCGACCCAGTACTTC	few	TRBD1	TRBV5-1	TRBJ2-5
CATSFSGYNEQFF	TGTGCCACCAGCTTTAGCGGGTACAATGAGCAGTTCTTC	-	TRBD2	TRBV15	TRBJ2-1
CASSHEGTGETQYF	TGTGCCAGCAGCCACGAAGGGACTGGAGAGACCCAGTACTTC	-	-	TRBV3-1/TRBV3-2	TRBJ2-5
CASSPLGALFLNYTF	TGTGCCAGCAGCCCCCTAGGAGCCCTCTTTTTGAACTACACCTTC	-	-	TRBV27	TRBJ1-2
CASSLGSGTGNTIYF	TGTGCCAGCAGCCTGGGGTCGGGGACTGGAAACACCATATATTTT	-	-	TRBV5-6	TRBJ1-3
CASSRQGRTGWTDTQYF	TGTGCCAGCAGTCGCCAGGGCCGGACAGGGTGGACAGATACGCAGTATTTT	-	TRBD1	TRBV7-2	TRBJ2-3
CSVEGLGSGANVLTF	TGCAGCGTTGAAGGACTGGGTTCAGGGGCCAACGTCCTGACTTTC	-	-	TRBV29-1	TRBJ2-6
CASSINTSGNTIYF	TGTGCCAGTAGTATAAACACATCTGGAAACACCATATATTTT	once	-	TRBV19	TRBJ1-3
CASSPGAVNEKLFF	TGTGCCAGCTCACCAGGGGCAGTTAATGAAAAACTGTTTTTT	-	-	TRBV18	TRBJ1-4
CASSLGRGSEQYF	TGTGCCAGCAGCTTAGGCAGGGGCAGCGAGCAGTACTTC	-	-	TRBV11-2	TRBJ2-7
CASSPTGTGGWGTDTQYF	TGTGCCAGCAGCCCGACCGGGACAGGGGGATGGGGCACAGATACGCAGTATTTT	-	TRBD1	TRBV3-1/TRBV3-2	TRBJ2-3